This entry features one T cell receptor (beta chain) sequence. This entry comes from a study of blood T cell repertoires in COVID-19. The wider study: Samples came from the United States, Italy and Spain, spanning acute and convalescent COVID-19. PBMCs, B-cell-depleted T cells, or T cells provided the cDNA or gDNA that made up the material.

V gave up 4 bases and J gave up 0 bases; unmatched junction bases: 0. CDR1 and CDR2 (germline): SNHLY, FYNNEI. This CDR3 region has 15 residues. Under the authors' procedure: Amplification of reference gene primers was used by the study to estimate nucleated cell counts. Only in-frame clones appear in the TCRdb table, and some are missing; sequencing was by immunoSEQ multiplex PCR. The V and J calls and clone size were taken over from that table, and D and trimming were inferred from the DNA. The top ten hold over 2% of the sample, which has approximately 130,000 clones, around 86% seen once. This chain joins TRBV2 and TRBJ2-1, with 10 positions matching TRBD1. The source of this sequence is a man aged 45-65 years with active COVID-19. Material: peripheral blood. For the CDR3, the DNA is TGTGCCAGCAGTGGGGACAGGGGCTCCTACAATGAGCAGTTCTTC. Encoded protein: CASSGDRGSYNEQFF. Using reference TRBV2 and TRBJ2-1 for the parts outside the CDR3, the full variable domain is EPEVTQTPSHQVTQMGQEVILRCVPISNHLYFYWYRQILGQKVEFLVSFYNNEISEKSEIFDDQFSVERPDGSNFTLKIRSTKLEDSAMYFCASSGDRGSYNEQFFGPGTRLTVL.